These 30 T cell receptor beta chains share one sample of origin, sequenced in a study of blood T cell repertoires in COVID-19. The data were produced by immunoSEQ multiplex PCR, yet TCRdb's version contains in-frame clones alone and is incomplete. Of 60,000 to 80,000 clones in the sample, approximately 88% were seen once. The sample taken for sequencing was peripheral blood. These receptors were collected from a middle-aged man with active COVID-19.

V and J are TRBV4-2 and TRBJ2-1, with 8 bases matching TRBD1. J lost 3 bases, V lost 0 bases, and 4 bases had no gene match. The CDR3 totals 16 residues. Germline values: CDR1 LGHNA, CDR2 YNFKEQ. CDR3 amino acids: CASSQDSTGGYNEQFF. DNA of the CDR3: TGTGCCAGCAGCCAAGATTCCACAGGGGGCTACAATGAGCAGTTCTTC.

CDR3 coding DNA: TGCGCCAGCAGCTTGGGACTAGCGGTCACAGATACGCAGTATTTT. Its translation is CASSLGLAVTDTQYF. V and J are TRBV5-1 and TRBJ2-3, with TRBD2 matching over 9 bases. Trimming removed 0 bases from V and 2 bases from J; junction bases left unmatched: 1. In germline, CDR1 is SGHRS, CDR2 YFSETQ. The CDR3 is made up of 15 amino acids.

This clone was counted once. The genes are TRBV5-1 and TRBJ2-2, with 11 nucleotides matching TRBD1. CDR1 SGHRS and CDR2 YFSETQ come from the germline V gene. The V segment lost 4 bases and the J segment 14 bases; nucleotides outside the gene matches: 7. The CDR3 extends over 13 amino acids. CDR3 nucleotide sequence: TGCGCCAGCAGCGAACCCGGACAGGGGGCACTGTTTTTT. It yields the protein CASSEPGQGALFF. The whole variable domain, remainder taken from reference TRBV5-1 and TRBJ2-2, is KAGVTQTPRYLIKTRGQQVTLSCSPISGHRSVSWYQQTPGQGLQFLFEYFSETQRNKGNFPGRFSGRQFSNSRSEMNVSTLELGDSALYLCASSEPGQGALFFGEGSRLTVL.

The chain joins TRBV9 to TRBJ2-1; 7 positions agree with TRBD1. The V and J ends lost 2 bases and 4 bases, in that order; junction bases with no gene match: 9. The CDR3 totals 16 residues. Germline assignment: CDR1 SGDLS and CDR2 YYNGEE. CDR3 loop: CASSVFGTVEYNEQFF. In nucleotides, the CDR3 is TGTGCCAGCAGCGTTTTCGGGACAGTCGAGTACAATGAGCAGTTCTTC.

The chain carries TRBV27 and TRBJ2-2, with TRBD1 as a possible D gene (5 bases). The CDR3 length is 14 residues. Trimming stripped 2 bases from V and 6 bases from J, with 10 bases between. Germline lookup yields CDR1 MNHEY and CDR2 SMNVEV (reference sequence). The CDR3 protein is CASSLQGSAGELFF. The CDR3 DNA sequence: TGTGCCAGCAGTTTACAGGGATCGGCCGGGGAGCTGTTTTTT.

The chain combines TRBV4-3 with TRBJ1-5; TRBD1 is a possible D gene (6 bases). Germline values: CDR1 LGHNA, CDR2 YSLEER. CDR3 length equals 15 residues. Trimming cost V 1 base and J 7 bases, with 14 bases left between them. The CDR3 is CASSQARGWGQPQHF. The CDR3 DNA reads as TGCGCCAGCAGCCAAGCCAGGGGATGGGGACAGCCCCAGCATTTT.

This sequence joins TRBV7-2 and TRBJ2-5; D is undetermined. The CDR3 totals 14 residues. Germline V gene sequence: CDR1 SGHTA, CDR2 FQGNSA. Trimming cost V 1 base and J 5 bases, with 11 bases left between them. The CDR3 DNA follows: TGTGCCAGCAGCTTAGATGTTTCCCGGGAGACCCAGTACTTC. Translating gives CASSLDVSRETQYF.

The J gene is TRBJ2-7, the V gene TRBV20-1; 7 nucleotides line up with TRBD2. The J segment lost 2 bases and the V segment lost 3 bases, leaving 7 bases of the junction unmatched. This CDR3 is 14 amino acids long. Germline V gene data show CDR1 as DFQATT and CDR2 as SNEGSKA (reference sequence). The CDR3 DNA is TGCAGTGCTAGTGAGGGGACTACCCCCTACGAGCAGTACTTC. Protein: CSASEGTTPYEQYF.

As DNA, the CDR3 is TGTGCCATCAGTGAGGAGGGAAGGATCCGCGAGCAGTACTTC. It yields the protein CAISEEGRIREQYF. The V and J genes are TRBV10-3 and TRBJ2-7; D is perhaps TRBD2 (5 bases). The length of the CDR3 is 14 residues. The germline V gene encodes CDR1 ENHRY and CDR2 SYGVKD. V lost 2 bases, J lost 6 bases, and 14 bases lay in between.

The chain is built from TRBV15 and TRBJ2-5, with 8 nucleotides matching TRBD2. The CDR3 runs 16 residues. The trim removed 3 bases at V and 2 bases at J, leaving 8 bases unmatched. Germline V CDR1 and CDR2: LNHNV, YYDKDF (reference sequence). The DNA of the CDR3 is TGTGCCACCAGCAGGGGGAGCGGGAGCGGGCAAGAGACCCAGTACTTC. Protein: CATSRGSGSGQETQYF.

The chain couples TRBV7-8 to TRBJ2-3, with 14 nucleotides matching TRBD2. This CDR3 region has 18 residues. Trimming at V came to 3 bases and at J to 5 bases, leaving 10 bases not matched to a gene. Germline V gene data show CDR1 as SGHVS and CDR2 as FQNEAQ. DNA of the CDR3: TGTGCCAGCAGCTTTTGGACTAGCGGGGGGCCTGGGGGAGATACGCAGTATTTT. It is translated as CASSFWTSGGPGGDTQYF.

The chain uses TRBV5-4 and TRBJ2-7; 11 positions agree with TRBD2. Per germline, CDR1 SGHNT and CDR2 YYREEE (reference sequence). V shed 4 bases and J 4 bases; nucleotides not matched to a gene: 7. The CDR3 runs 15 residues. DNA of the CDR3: TGTGCCAGCAGCCGACCGGGACTAGCGGATTACGAGCAGTACTTC. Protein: CASSRPGLADYEQYF.

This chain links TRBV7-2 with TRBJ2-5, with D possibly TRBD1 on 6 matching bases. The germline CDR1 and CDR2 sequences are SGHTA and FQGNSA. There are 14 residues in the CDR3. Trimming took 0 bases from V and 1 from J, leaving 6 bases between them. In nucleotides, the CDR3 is TGTGCCAGCAGCTTAGCGGGGGCCCAAGAGACCCAGTACTTC. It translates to CASSLAGAQETQYF. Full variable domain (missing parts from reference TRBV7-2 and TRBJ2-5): GAGVSQSPSNKVTEKGKDVELRCDPISGHTALYWYRQSLGQGLEFLIYFQGNSAPDKSGLPSDRFSAERTGGSVSTLTIQRTQQEDSAVYLCASSLAGAQETQYFGPGTRLLVL.

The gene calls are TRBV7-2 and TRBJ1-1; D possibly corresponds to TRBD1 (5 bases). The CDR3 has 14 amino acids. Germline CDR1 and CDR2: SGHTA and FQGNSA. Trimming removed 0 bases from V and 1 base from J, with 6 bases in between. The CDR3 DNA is TGTGCCAGCAGCTTAGCTCAGGGGAACACTGAAGCTTTCTTT. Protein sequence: CASSLAQGNTEAFF.

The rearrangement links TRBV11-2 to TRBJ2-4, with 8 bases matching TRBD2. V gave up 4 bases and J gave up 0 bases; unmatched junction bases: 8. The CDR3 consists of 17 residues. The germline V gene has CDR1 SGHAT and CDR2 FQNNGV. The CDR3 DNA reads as TGTGCCAGCAGCTCCCCCGGGGGGGGACTAGCCAAAAACATTCAGTACTTC. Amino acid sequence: CASSSPGGGLAKNIQYF.

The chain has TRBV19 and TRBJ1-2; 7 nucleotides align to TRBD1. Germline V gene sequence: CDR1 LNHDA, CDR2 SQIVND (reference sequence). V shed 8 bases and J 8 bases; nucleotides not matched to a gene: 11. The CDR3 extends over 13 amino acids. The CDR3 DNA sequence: TGTGCCAGTGCCCTCCGGGACAGACCCGGCTACACCTTC. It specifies CASALRDRPGYTF.

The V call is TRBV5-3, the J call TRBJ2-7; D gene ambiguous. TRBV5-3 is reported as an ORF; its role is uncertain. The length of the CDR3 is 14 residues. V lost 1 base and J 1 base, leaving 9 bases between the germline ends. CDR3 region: CARSLSDSSYEQYF. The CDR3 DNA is TGTGCCAGAAGCTTGAGCGATTCTTCCTACGAGCAGTACTTC.

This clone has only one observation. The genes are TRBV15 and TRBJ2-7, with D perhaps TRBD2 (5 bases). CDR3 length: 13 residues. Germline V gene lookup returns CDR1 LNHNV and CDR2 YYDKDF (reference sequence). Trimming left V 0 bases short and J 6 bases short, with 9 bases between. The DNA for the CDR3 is TGTGCCACCAGCAGAGAACTAGGAGGCGAGCAGTACTTC. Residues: CATSRELGGEQYF.

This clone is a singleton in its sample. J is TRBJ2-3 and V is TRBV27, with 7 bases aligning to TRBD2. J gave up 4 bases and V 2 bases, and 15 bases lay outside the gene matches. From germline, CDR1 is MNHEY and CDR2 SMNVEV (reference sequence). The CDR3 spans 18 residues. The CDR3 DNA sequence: TGTGCCAGCAGTTTAGATCCTGAGGGCGGGGGAGTTCCAGATACGCAGTATTTT. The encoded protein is CASSLDPEGGGVPDTQYF.

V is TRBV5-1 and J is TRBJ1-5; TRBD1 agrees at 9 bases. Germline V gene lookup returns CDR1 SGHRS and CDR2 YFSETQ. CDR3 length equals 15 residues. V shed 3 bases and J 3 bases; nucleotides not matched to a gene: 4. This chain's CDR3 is CASSSGQGPNQPQHF. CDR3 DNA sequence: TGCGCCAGCAGCTCGGGACAGGGCCCCAATCAGCCCCAGCATTTT. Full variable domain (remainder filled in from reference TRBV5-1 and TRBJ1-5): KAGVTQTPRYLIKTRGQQVTLSCSPISGHRSVSWYQQTPGQGLQFLFEYFSETQRNKGNFPGRFSGRQFSNSRSEMNVSTLELGDSALYLCASSSGQGPNQPQHFGDGTRLSIL.

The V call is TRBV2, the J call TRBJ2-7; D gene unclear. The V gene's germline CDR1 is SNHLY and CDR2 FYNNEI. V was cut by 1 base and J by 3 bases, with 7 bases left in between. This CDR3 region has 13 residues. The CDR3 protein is CASSEDSIYEQYF. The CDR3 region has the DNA TGTGCCAGCAGTGAAGACAGCATCTACGAGCAGTACTTC.

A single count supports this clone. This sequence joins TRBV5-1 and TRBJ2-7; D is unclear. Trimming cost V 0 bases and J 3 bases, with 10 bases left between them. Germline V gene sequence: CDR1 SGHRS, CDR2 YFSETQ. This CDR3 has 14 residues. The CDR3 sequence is CASSLDPGFYEQYF. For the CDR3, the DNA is TGCGCCAGCAGCTTGGATCCGGGTTTCTACGAGCAGTACTTC.

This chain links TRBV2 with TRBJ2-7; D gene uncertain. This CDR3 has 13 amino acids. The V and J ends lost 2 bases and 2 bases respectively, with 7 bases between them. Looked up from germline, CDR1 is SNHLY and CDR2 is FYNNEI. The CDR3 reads CASSEPVTYEQYF. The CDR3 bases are TGTGCCAGCAGTGAACCGGTCACCTACGAGCAGTACTTC. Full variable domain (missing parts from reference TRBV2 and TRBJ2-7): EPEVTQTPSHQVTQMGQEVILRCVPISNHLYFYWYRQILGQKVEFLVSFYNNEISEKSEIFDDQFSVERPDGSNFTLKIRSTKLEDSAMYFCASSEPVTYEQYFGPGTRLTVT.

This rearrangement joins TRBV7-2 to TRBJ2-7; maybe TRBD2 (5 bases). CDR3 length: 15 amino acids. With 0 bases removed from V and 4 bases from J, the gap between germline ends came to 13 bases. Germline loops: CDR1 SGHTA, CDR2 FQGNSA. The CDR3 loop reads CASSLALVLGYEQYF. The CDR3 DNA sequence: TGTGCCAGCAGCTTAGCACTAGTTCTTGGGTACGAGCAGTACTTC.

The CDR3 spells CAISESQGVWTEAFF. CDR3 sequence (DNA): TGTGCCATCAGTGAGTCGCAGGGGGTATGGACTGAAGCTTTCTTT. The chain joins TRBV10-3 to TRBJ1-1, with 7 bases lining up with TRBD1. In germline, CDR1 is ENHRY, CDR2 SYGVKD. The CDR3 runs to 15 residues. Trimming took 0 bases from V and 5 from J; bases not matched to a gene: 6.

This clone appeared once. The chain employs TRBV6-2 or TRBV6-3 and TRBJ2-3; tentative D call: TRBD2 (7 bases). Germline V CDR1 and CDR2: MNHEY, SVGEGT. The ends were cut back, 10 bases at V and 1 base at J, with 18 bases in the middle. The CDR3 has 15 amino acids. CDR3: CATNPPGGRTDTQYF. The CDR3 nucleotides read TGTGCCACCAACCCCCCGGGGGGCCGCACAGATACGCAGTATTTT.

CDR3 region: CASITDRGAGGYTF. Here the CDR3 DNA reads TGTGCCAGCATCACGGACAGGGGGGCAGGTGGCTACACCTTC. This chain connects TRBV2 to TRBJ1-2; 10 bases line up with TRBD1. Losses at the gene ends were 7 bases for V and 7 bases for J; bases not matched to a gene: 9. The length of the CDR3 is 14 residues. CDR1 and CDR2 from the germline V gene are SNHLY and FYNNEI.

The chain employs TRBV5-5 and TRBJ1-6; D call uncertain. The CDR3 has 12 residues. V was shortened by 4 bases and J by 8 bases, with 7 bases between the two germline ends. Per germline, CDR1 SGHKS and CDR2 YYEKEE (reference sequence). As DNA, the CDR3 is TGTGCCAGCAGCCGCAGGTATTCACCCCTCCACTTT. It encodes CASSRRYSPLHF.

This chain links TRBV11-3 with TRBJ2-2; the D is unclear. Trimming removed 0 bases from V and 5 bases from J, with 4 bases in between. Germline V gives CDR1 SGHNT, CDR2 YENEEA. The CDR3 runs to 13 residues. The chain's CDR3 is CASSLDGTGELFF. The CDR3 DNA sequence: TGTGCCAGCAGCTTAGACGGTACCGGGGAGCTGTTTTTT.

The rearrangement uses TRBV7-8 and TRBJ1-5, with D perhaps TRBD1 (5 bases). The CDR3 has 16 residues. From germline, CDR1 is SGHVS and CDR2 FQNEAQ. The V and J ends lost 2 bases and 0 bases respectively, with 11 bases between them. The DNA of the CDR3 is TGTGCCAGCAGCTTAAGGTCAGGGAATAGCAATCAGCCCCAGCATTTT. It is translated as CASSLRSGNSNQPQHF.